This is a list of T cell receptor beta chains from one sample in a study of blood T cell repertoires in COVID-19. Clones were sequenced by immunoSEQ multiplex PCR, and TCRdb holds only the in-frame ones, with some missing. The sample has 100,000 to 150,000 clones, about four fifths seen once. The sample taken for sequencing was peripheral blood. Receptors were obtained from a man in his forties with active or convalescent COVID-19. Each CDR3 is given with its conserved first and last residue. D genes are given only for firm matches. Size values are once, few and many counts, or a class for expanded clones, and some rows have none.

abundance: -
v_gene: TRBV9
j_gene: TRBJ2-1
d_gene: -
CDR3aa: CASSDSVGEQFF
CDR3nt: TGTGCCAGCAGCGATAGCGTCGGGGAGCAGTTCTTC

abundance: -
v_gene: TRBV4-3
j_gene: TRBJ2-7
d_gene: -
CDR3aa: CASSQDARQAYEQYF
CDR3nt: TGCGCCAGCAGCCAAGATGCCCGACAGGCCTACGAGCAGTACTTC

abundance: -
v_gene: TRBV4-2
j_gene: TRBJ2-1
d_gene: -
CDR3aa: CASSDRDSSSYNEQFF
CDR3nt: TGTGCCAGCAGCGACCGGGACTCCAGCTCCTACAATGAGCAGTTCTTC

abundance: -
v_gene: TRBV12-3/TRBV12-4
j_gene: TRBJ1-5
d_gene: -
CDR3aa: CASSLGRLSPQHF
CDR3nt: TGTGCCAGCAGTTTAGGCCGGTTAAGCCCCCAGCATTTT

abundance: -
v_gene: TRBV6-1
j_gene: TRBJ1-1
d_gene: -
CDR3aa: CASSEFRMNTEAFF
CDR3nt: TGTGCCAGCAGTGAATTCAGGATGAACACTGAAGCTTTCTTT

abundance: -
v_gene: TRBV5-1
j_gene: TRBJ2-1
d_gene: -
CDR3aa: CASSPADGSSYNEQFF
CDR3nt: TGCGCCAGCAGCCCCGCGGACGGGAGCTCCTACAATGAGCAGTTCTTC

abundance: -
v_gene: TRBV6-4
j_gene: TRBJ1-2
d_gene: -
CDR3aa: CASSEEVGSYGYTF
CDR3nt: TGTGCCAGCAGTGAGGAGGTGGGATCCTATGGCTACACCTTC

abundance: -
v_gene: TRBV6-5
j_gene: TRBJ1-1
d_gene: -
CDR3aa: CASRLRGNTEAFF
CDR3nt: TGTGCCAGCAGACTAAGGGGAAACACTGAAGCTTTCTTT

abundance: -
v_gene: TRBV25-1
j_gene: TRBJ2-5
d_gene: TRBD2
CDR3aa: CASSGLAGGQETQYF
CDR3nt: TGTGCCAGCAGCGGACTAGCGGGGGGACAAGAGACCCAGTACTTC

abundance: -
v_gene: TRBV19
j_gene: TRBJ2-7
d_gene: -
CDR3aa: CASSTGGKVYEQYF
CDR3nt: TGTGCCAGTAGTACAGGGGGGAAGGTCTACGAGCAGTACTTC

abundance: -
v_gene: TRBV27
j_gene: TRBJ2-3
d_gene: TRBD2
CDR3aa: CASSLWGEGTDTQYF
CDR3nt: TGTGCCAGCAGTTTATGGGGGGAGGGGACAGATACGCAGTATTTT

abundance: few
v_gene: TRBV4-1
j_gene: TRBJ1-1
d_gene: -
CDR3aa: CASSQDGGEAFF
CDR3nt: TGCGCCAGCAGCCAAGATGGAGGGGAAGCTTTCTTT

abundance: -
v_gene: TRBV27
j_gene: TRBJ1-6
d_gene: TRBD1
CDR3aa: CASRISGGNSPLHF
CDR3nt: TGTGCCAGCAGGATATCAGGGGGGAATTCACCCCTCCACTTT